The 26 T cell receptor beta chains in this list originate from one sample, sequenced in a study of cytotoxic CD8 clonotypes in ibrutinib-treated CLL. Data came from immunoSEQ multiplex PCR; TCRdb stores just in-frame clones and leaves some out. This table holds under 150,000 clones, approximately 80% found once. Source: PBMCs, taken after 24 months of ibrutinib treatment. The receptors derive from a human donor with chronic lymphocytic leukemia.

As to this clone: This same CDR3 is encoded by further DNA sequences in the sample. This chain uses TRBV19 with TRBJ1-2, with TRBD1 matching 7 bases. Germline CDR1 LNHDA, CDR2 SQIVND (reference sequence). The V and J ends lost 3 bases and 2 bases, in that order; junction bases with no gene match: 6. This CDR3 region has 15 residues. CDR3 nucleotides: TGTGCCAGTAGTATCGGAGGCAGGGGGAACTATGGCTACACCTTC. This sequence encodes CASSIGGRGNYGYTF.

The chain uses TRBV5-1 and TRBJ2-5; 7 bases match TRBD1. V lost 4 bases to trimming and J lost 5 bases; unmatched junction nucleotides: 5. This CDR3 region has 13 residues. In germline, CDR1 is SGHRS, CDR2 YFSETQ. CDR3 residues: CASSPRGQETQYF. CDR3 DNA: TGCGCCAGCAGCCCGAGGGGACAGGAGACCCAGTACTTC.

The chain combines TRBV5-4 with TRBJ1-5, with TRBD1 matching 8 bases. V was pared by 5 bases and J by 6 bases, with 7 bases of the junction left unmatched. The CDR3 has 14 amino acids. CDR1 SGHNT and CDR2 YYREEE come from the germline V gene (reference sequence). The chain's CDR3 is CASRGDRLSQPQHF. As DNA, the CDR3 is TGTGCCAGCAGAGGGGACAGGCTCTCTCAGCCCCAGCATTTT.

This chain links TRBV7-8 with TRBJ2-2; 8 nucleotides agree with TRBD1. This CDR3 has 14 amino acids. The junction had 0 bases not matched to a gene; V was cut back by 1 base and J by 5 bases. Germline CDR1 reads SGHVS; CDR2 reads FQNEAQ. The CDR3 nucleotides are TGTGCCAGCAGCTTAGGGACAGGGACCGGGGAGCTGTTTTTT. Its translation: CASSLGTGTGELFF. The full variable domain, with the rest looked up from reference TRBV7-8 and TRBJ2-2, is GAGVSQSPRYKVAKRGQDVALRCDPISGHVSLFWYQQALGQGPEFLTYFQNEAQLDKSGLPSDRFFAERPEGSVSTLKIQRTQQEDSAVYLCASSLGTGTGELFFGEGSRLTVL.

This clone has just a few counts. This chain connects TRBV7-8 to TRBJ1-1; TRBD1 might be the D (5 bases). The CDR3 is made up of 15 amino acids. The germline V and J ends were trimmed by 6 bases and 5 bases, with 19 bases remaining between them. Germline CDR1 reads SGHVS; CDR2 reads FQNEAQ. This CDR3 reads CASRTTWGLGTEAFF. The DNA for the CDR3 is TGTGCCAGCAGAACCACCTGGGGCCTTGGGACTGAAGCTTTCTTT.

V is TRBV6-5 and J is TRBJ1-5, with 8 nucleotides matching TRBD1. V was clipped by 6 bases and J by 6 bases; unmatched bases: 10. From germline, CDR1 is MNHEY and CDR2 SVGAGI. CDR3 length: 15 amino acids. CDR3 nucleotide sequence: TGTGCCAGCAGCTGGGGATTGGACAGGGCTCAGCCCCAGCATTTT. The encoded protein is CASSWGLDRAQPQHF.

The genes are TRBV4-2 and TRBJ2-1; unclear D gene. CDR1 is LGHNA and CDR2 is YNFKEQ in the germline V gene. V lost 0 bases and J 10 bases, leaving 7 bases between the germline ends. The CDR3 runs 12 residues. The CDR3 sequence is CASSQDPAEQFF. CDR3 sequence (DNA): TGTGCCAGCAGCCAAGATCCAGCGGAGCAGTTCTTC.

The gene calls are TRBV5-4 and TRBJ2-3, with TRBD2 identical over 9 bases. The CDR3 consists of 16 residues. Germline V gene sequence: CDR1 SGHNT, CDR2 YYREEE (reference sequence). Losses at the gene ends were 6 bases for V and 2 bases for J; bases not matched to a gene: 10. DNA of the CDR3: TGTGCCAGCACCCTTGGGCGGGGGGGGAACACAGATACGCAGTATTTT. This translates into CASTLGRGGNTDTQYF.

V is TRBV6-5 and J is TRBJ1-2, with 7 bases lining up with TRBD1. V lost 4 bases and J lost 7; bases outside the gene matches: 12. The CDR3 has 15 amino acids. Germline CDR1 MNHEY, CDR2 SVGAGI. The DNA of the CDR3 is TGTGCCAGCAGTTTCAGGGGGGGGGCCGGTATTGGCTACACCTTC. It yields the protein CASSFRGGAGIGYTF.

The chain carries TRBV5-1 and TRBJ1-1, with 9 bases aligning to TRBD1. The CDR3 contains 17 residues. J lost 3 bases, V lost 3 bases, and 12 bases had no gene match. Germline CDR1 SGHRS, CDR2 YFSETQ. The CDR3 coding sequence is TGCGCCAGCAGCTCCCTGGGACAGGGAAGAGGCGACACTGAAGCTTTCTTT. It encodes CASSSLGQGRGDTEAFF.

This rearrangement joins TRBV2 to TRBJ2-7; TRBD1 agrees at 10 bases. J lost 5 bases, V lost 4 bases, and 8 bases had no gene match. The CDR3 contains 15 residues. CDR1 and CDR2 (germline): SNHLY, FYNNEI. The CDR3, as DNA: TGTGCCAGCAGTGCCCCGGGACAGGGGACCGACGAGCAGTACTTC. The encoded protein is CASSAPGQGTDEQYF.

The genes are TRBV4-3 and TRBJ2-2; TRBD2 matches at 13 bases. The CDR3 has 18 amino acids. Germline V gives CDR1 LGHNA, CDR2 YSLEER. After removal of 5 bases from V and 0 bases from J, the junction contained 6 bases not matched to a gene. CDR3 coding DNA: TGCGCCAGCAGCATGGGACTAGCGGGGAGCGCGAACACCGGGGAGCTGTTTTTT. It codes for CASSMGLAGSANTGELFF.

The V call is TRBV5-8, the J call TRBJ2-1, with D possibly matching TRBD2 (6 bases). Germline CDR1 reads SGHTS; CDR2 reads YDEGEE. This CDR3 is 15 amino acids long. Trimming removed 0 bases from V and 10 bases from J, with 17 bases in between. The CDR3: CASSLGLRLGEEQFF. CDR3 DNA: TGTGCCAGCAGCTTGGGGCTACGACTAGGGGAGGAGCAGTTCTTC.

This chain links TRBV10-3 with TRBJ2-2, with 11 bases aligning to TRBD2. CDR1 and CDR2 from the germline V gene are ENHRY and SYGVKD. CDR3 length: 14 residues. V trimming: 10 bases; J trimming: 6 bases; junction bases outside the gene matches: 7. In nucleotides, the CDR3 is TGTGCCACCTGGGCTAGCGGGGGGCCCGGGGAGCTGTTTTTT. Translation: CATWASGGPGELFF.

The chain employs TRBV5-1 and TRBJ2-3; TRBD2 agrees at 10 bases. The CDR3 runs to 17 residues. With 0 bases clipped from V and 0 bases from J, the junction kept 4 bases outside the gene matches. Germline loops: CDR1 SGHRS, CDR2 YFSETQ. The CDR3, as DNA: TGCGCCAGCAGCTTGGGAACTAGCGGGGTTAGCACAGATACGCAGTATTTT. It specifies CASSLGTSGVSTDTQYF. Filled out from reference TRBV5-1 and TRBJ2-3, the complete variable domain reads KAGVTQTPRYLIKTRGQQVTLSCSPISGHRSVSWYQQTPGQGLQFLFEYFSETQRNKGNFPGRFSGRQFSNSRSEMNVSTLELGDSALYLCASSLGTSGVSTDTQYFGPGTRLTVL.

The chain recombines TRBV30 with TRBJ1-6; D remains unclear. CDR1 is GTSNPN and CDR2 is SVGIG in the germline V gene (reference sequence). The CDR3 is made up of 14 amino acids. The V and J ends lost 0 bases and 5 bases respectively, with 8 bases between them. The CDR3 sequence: CAWSVGLNNSPLHF. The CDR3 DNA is TGTGCCTGGAGTGTGGGTCTGAATAATTCACCCCTCCACTTT.

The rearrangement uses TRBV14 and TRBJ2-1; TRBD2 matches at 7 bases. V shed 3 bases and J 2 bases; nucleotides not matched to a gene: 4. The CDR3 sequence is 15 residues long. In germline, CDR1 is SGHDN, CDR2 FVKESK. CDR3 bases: TGTGCCAGCAGCCATCCGGGGGGAACCTACAATGAGCAGTTCTTC. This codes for CASSHPGGTYNEQFF.

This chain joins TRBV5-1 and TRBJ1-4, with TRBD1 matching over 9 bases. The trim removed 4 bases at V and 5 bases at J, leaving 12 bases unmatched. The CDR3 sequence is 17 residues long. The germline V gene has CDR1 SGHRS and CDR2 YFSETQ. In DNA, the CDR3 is TGCGCCAGCAGCCATGTCCCGGGACAGGGAGAGAATGAAAAACTGTTTTTT. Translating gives CASSHVPGQGENEKLFF.

The DNA of the CDR3 is TGCGCCAGCAGCTTAGACCCAACCGGGTACAATGAGCAGTTCTTC. Its translation is CASSLDPTGYNEQFF. V is TRBV5-1 and J is TRBJ2-1, with D uncertain. CDR3 length: 15 residues. V gave up 2 bases and J gave up 4 bases, with 13 bases separating them. Per germline, CDR1 SGHRS and CDR2 YFSETQ.

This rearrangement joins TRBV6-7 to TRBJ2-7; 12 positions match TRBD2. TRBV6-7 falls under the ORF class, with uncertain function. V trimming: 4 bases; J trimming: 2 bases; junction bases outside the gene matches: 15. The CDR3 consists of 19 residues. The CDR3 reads CASSCITLAGGEYTYEQYF. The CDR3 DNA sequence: TGTGCCAGCAGTTGTATCACCCTAGCGGGGGGGGAGTATACCTACGAGCAGTACTTC.

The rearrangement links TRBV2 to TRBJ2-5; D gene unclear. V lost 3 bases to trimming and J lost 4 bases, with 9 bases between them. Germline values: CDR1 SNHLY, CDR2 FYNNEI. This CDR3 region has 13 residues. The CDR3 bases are TGTGCCAGCAGTGATGGGGTGGGAGAGACCCAGTACTTC. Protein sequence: CASSDGVGETQYF.

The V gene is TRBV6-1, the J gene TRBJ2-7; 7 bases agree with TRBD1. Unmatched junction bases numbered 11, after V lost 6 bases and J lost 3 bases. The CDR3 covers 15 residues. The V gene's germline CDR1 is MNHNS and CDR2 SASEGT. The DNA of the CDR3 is TGTGCCAGCAGAACCGACAGGGTGGTGTTCTACGAGCAGTACTTC. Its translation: CASRTDRVVFYEQYF.

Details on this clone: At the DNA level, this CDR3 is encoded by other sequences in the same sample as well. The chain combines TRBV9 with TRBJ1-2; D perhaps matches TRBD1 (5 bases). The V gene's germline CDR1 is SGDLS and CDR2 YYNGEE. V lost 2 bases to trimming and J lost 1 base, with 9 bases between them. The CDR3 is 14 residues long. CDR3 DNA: TGTGCCAGCAGCGTGGGGGGGATTAACTATGGCTACACCTTC. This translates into CASSVGGINYGYTF.

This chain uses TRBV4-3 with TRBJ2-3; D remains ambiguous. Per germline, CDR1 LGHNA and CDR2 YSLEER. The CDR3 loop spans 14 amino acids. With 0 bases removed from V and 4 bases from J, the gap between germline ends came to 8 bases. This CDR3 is CASSQDIGADTQYF. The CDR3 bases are TGCGCCAGCAGCCAAGATATAGGCGCAGATACGCAGTATTTT.

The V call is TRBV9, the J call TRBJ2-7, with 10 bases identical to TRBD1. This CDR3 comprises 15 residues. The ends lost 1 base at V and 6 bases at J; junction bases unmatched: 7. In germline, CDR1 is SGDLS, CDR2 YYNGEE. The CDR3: CASSVLGTGDFEQYF. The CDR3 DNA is TGTGCCAGCAGCGTACTCGGGACAGGGGATTTCGAGCAGTACTTC.

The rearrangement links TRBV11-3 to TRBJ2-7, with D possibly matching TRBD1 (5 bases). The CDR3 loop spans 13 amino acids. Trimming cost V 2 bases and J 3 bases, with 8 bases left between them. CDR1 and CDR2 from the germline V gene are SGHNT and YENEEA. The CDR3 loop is CASSLRGGYEQYF. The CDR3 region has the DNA TGTGCCAGCAGCTTAAGGGGTGGCTACGAGCAGTACTTC.